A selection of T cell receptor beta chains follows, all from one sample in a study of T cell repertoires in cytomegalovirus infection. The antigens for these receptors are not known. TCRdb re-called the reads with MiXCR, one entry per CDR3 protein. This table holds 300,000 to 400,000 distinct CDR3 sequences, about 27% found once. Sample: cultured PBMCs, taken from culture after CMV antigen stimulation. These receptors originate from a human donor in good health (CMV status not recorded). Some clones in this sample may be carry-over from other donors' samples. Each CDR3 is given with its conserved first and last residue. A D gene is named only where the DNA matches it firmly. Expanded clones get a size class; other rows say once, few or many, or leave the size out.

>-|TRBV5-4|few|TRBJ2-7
CASSWESTYEQYF
TGTGCCAGCAGCTGGGAGTCCACCTACGAGCAGTACTTC
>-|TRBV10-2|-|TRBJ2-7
CASSERDIGYEQYF
TGCGCCAGCAGTGAAAGGGACATTGGCTACGAGCAGTACTTC
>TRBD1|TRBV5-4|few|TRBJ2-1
CASSRGQGGFNEQFF
TGTGCCAGCAGCCGGGGACAGGGGGGATTCAATGAGCAGTTCTTC
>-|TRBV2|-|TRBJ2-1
CASRGGTNSYNEQFF
TGTGCCTCCCGCGGCGGGACCAATTCCTACAATGAGCAGTTCTTC
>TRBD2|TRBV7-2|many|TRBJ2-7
CASSPQAGGFTEQYF
TGTGCCAGCAGCCCTCAGGCGGGAGGATTTACCGAGCAGTACTTC
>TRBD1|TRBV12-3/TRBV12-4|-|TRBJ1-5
CASSWVGTGEGNQPQHF
TGTGCCAGCAGTTGGGTGGGGACAGGGGAGGGCAATCAGCCCCAGCATTTT
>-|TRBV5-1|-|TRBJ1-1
CASSSTSGQLEAFF
TGCGCCAGCAGCTCGACCTCAGGACAGCTTGAAGCTTTCTTT
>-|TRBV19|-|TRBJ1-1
CASSIVPGEGTEAFF
TGTGCCAGTAGTATAGTACCGGGGGAAGGCACTGAAGCTTTCTTT
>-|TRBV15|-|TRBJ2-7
CATSRDGGPYEQYF
TGTGCCACCAGCAGAGACGGGGGTCCCTACGAGCAGTACTTC
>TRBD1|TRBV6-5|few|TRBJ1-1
CASSRRTGDKAFF
TGTGCCAGCAGTCGGCGGACAGGCGATAAAGCTTTCTTT
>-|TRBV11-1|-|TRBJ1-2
CASSSTNYGYTF
TGTGCCAGCAGTTCCACTAACTATGGCTACACCTTC
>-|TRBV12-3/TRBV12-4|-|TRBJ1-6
CASSFGGVGSPLHF
TGTGCCAGCAGTTTCGGGGGAGTGGGATCACCCCTCCACTTT
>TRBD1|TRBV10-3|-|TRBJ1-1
CAISEGTGANTEAFF
TGTGCCATCAGTGAGGGGACAGGGGCAAACACTGAAGCTTTCTTT
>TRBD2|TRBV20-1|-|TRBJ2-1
CSARDEGTSGRYEDEQFF
TGCAGTGCTAGAGATGAAGGGACTAGCGGGAGGTATGAAGATGAGCAGTTCTTC
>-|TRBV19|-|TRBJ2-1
CASNMGKNYVLYEQFF
TGTGCCAGTAATATGGGGAAAAACTACGTTCTCTATGAGCAGTTCTTC
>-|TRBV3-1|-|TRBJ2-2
CASSPEPGGELFF
TGTGCCAGCTCTCCCGAACCGGGCGGGGAGCTGTTTTTT
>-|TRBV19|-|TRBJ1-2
CASSLRPGGPRGYTF
TGTGCCAGTAGCCTCCGCCCGGGGGGACCCCGAGGCTACACCTTC
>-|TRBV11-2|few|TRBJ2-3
CASSPAWPRSTDTQYF
TGTGCCAGCAGCCCAGCATGGCCTAGGAGCACAGATACGCAGTATTTT
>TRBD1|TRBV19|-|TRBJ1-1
CASTMGDREATEAFF
TGTGCCAGTACCATGGGGGACAGGGAAGCGACTGAAGCTTTCTTT
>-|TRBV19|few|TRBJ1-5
CASSIIVSLDGDSNQPQHF
TGTGCCAGTAGTATAATCGTCTCTCTGGACGGGGATAGCAATCAGCCCCAGCATTTT
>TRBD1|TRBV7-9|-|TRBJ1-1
CASSPWAGGHTEAFF
TGTGCCAGCAGCCCCTGGGCAGGGGGGCACACTGAAGCTTTCTTT
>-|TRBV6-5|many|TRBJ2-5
CASSVATGAETQYF
TGTGCCAGCAGTGTGGCCACAGGTGCCGAGACCCAGTACTTC
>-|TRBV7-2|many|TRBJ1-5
CASSSTGLWQPQHF
TGTGCCAGCAGCTCGACTGGGCTCTGGCAGCCCCAGCATTTT
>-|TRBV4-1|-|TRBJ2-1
CASSQPGRKTYNEQFF
TGCGCCAGCAGCCAACCTGGACGGAAAACCTACAATGAGCAGTTCTTC
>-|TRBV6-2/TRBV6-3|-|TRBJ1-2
CASSLLGVGGYTF
TGTGCCAGCAGTCTCCTCGGGGTAGGCGGCTACACCTTC
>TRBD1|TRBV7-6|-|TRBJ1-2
CASSPPDRTNYGYTF
TGTGCCAGCAGCCCGCCGGACAGGACTAACTATGGCTACACCTTC
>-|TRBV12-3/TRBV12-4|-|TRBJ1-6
CASSLGGPLHF
TGTGCCAGCAGTTTAGGAGGACCCCTCCACTTT
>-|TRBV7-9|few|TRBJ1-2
CASSLVRVGYGYTF
TGTGCCAGCAGCTTGGTCAGGGTTGGATATGGCTACACCTTC
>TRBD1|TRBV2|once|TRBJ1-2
CASGQGVAYGYTF
TGTGCCAGCGGTCAGGGGGTGGCCTATGGCTACACCTTC
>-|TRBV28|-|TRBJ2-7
CASSLGELGEQYF
TGTGCCAGCAGTTTAGGGGAATTGGGGGAGCAGTACTTC
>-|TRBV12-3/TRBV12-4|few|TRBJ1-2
CASSPNRQYYGYTF
TGTGCCAGCAGTCCAAATCGACAGTACTATGGCTACACCTTC
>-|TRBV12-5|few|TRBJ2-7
CASGRMTGRYPYEQYF
TGTGCTAGTGGTCGGATGACGGGGCGCTATCCCTACGAGCAGTACTTC
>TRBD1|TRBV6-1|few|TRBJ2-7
CASGVRQGTHEQYF
TGTGCCAGCGGTGTAAGACAGGGAACTCACGAGCAGTACTTC
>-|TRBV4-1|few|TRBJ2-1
CASSQAGPYNEQFF
TGCGCCAGCAGCCAAGCCGGGCCATACAATGAGCAGTTCTTC
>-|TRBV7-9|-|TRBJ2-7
CASSSSSTDGDYEQYF
TGTGCCAGCAGCTCATCTTCAACGGACGGCGACTACGAGCAGTACTTC
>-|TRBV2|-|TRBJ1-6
CASTRAVGSPLHF
TGTGCCAGCACGAGGGCCGTGGGTTCACCCCTCCACTTT
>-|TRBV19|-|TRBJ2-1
CASSARQGGAYNEQFF
TGTGCCAGTAGTGCCCGACAGGGAGGGGCCTACAATGAGCAGTTCTTC
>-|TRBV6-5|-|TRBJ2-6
CASSPRGASGANVLTF
TGTGCCAGCAGCCCAAGGGGGGCTTCTGGGGCCAACGTCCTGACTTTC
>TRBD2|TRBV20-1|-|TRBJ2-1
CRVAGGSISYNEQFF
TGCAGAGTAGCGGGGGGCTCGATTTCCTACAATGAGCAGTTCTTC
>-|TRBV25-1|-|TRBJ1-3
CASGSSGNTIYF
TGTGCCAGCGGAAGCTCTGGAAACACCATATATTTT
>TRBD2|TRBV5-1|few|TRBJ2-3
CASSRSGGQGTDTQYF
TGCGCCAGCAGCCGTAGCGGGGGGCAAGGCACAGATACGCAGTATTTT
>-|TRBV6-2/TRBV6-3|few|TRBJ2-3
CASTLGPGNTQYF
TGTGCCAGCACTCTGGGGCCGGGTAATACGCAGTATTTT
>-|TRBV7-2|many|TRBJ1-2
CASSQLPGRTYGYTF
TGTGCCAGCAGCCAACTTCCGGGACGGACCTATGGCTACACCTTC
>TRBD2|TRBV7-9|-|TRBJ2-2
CASSFGLESGELFF
TGTGCCAGCAGCTTCGGACTAGAAAGCGGGGAGCTGTTTTTT
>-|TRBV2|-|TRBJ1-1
CASSEWWEAFF
TGTGCCAGCAGTGAATGGTGGGAAGCTTTCTTT
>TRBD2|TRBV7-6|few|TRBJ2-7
CASSLEGGTRYEQYF
TGTGCCAGCAGCTTAGAAGGTGGGACTAGATACGAGCAGTACTTC
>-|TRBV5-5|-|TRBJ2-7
CASSLTPETISYHEQYF
TGTGCCAGCAGCTTAACCCCGGAAACTATATCCTACCACGAGCAGTACTTC
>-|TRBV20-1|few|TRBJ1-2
CSARIFSGYGYTF
TGCAGTGCTCGTATCTTCAGTGGCTATGGCTACACCTTC
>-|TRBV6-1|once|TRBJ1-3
CASSAWDGGNTIYF
TGTGCCAGCAGTGCCTGGGACGGAGGAAACACCATATATTTT
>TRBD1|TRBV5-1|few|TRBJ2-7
CASTTGTGAYEQYF
TGCGCCAGCACGACCGGGACAGGGGCCTACGAGCAGTACTTC